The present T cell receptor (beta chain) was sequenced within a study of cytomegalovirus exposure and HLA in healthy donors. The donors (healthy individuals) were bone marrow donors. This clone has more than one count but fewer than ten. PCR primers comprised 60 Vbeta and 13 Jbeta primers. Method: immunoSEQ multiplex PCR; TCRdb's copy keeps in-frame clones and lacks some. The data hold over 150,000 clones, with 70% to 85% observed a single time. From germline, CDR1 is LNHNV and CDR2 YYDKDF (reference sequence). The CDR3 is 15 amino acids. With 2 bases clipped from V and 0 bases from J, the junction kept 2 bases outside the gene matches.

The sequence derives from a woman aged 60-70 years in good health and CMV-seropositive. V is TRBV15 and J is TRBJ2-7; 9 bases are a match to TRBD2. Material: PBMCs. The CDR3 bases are TGTGCCACCAGCAGACTTAGCGGGAGCTCCTACGAGCAGTACTTC. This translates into CATSRLSGSSYEQYF.